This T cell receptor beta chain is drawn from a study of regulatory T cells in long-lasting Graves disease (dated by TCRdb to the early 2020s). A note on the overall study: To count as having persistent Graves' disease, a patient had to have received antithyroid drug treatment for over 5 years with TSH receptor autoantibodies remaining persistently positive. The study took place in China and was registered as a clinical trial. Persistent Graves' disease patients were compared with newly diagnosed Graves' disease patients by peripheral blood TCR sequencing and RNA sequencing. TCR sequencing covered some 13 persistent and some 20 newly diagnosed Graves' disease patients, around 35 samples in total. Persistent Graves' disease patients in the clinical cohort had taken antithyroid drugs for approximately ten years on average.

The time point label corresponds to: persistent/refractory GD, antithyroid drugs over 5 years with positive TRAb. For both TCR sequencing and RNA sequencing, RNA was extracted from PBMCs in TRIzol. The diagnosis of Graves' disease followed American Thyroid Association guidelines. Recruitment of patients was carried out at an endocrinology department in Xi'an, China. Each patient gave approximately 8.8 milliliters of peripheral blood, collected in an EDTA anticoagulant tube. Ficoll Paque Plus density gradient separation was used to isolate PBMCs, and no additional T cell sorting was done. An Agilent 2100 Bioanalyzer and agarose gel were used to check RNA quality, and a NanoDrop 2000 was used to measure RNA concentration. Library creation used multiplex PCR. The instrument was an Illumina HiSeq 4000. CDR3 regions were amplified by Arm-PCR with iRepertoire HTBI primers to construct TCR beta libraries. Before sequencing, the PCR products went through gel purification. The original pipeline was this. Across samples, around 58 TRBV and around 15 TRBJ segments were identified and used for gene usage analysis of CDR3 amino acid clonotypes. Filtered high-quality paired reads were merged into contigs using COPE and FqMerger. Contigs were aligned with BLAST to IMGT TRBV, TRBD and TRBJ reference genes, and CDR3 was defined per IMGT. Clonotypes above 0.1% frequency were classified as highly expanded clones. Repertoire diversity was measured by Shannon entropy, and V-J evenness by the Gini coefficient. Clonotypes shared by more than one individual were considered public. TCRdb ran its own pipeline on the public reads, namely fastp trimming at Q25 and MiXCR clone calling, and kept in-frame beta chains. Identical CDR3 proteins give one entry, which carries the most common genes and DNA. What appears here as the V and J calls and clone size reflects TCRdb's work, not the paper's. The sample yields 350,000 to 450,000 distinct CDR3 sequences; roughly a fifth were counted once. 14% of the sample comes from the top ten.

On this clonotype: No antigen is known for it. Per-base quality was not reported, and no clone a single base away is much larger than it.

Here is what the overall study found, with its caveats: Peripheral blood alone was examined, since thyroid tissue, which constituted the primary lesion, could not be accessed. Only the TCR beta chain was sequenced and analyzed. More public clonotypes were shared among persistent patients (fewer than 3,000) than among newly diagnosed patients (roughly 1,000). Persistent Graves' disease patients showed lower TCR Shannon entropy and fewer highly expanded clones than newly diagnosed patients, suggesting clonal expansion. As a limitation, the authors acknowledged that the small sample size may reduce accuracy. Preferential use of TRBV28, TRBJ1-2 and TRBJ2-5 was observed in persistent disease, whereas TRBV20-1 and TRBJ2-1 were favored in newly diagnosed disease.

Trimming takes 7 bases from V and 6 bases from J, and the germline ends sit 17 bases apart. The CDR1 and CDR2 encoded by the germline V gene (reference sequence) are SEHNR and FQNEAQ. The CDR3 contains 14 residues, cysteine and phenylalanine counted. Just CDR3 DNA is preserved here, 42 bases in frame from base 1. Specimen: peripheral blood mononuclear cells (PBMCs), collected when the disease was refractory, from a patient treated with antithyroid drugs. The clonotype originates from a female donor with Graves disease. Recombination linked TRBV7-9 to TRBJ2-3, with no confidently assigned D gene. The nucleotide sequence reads TGTGCCAGCATCAAGGGCCCGGATCGGGATACGCAGTATTTT. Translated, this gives CASIKGPDRDTQYF.